What follows are 17 T cell receptor beta chains derived from one specimen sequenced in a study of T cell repertoires in ileal Crohn's disease. Time point in this sample: neoterminal ileum biopsy at postoperative endoscopy, about 6 months after surgery. Using immunoSEQ multiplex PCR, the repertoire was profiled, and TCRdb retains in-frame clones only, with some absent. Here the sample spans about 59,000 clones, roughly 89% being singletons. The sample was ileal tissue. The origin of the receptors is an adult with Crohn's disease.

The V call is TRBV29-1, the J call TRBJ2-3; 16 bases agree with TRBD2. CDR3 length: 15 residues. In germline, CDR1 is SQVTM, CDR2 ANQGSEA. V gave up 7 bases and J gave up 5 bases; unmatched junction bases: 6. The CDR3: CSAEGLAGGQDTQYF. For the CDR3, the DNA is TGCAGCGCCGAGGGACTAGCGGGGGGGCAAGATACGCAGTATTTT.

The rearrangement links TRBV6-1 to TRBJ2-4, with 8 bases identical to TRBD1. CDR1 is MNHNS and CDR2 is SASEGT in the germline V gene. The CDR3 covers 13 residues. J gave up 5 bases and V 4 bases, and 1 base lay outside the gene matches. The CDR3 is CASSATGENIQYF. DNA for the CDR3: TGTGCCAGCAGTGCGACAGGGGAAAACATTCAGTACTTC.

This chain joins TRBV11-3 and TRBJ2-5, with D tentatively TRBD2 (6 bases). Per germline, CDR1 SGHNT and CDR2 YENEEA. Trimming left V 4 bases short and J 2 bases short, with 11 bases between. The CDR3 extends over 14 amino acids. The CDR3 DNA sequence: TGTGCCAGCAGCTCCAGCGGGTGGCAAGAGACCCAGTACTTC. Amino acid sequence: CASSSSGWQETQYF.

The V call is TRBV29-1, the J call TRBJ2-7; D remains ambiguous. The CDR3 is made up of 14 amino acids. Looked up from germline, CDR1 is SQVTM and CDR2 is ANQGSEA. The germline V and J ends were trimmed by 0 bases and 4 bases, with 13 bases remaining between them. DNA for the CDR3: TGCAGCGTTGAAGAAGCTAGGAGCAATTACGAGCAGTACGTC. Encoded protein: CSVEEARSNYEQYV.

The chain recombines TRBV29-1 with TRBJ2-3, with a tentative D call TRBD2 (5 bases). Germline values: CDR1 SQVTM, CDR2 ANQGSEA. The CDR3 extends over 16 amino acids. V was trimmed by 0 bases and J by 1 base, leaving 14 bases between them. CDR3 loop: CSVEDGTSIGTDTQYF. DNA for the CDR3: TGCAGCGTTGAAGATGGAACTAGTATAGGCACAGATACGCAGTATTTT.

This clone was observed a single time. DNA of the CDR3: TGTGCCAGCAGCCGAAGGCAGGGGACTAGCAATGAGCAGTTCTTC. Its protein is CASSRRQGTSNEQFF. The chain employs TRBV7-2 and TRBJ2-1; TRBD2 agrees at 8 bases. This CDR3 is built from 15 residues. The germline CDR1 and CDR2 sequences are SGHTA and FQGNSA. Trimming removed 5 bases from V and 6 bases from J; junction bases left unmatched: 9.

This chain joins TRBV6-1 and TRBJ2-7, with 7 bases aligning to TRBD1. Germline V CDR1 and CDR2: MNHNS, SASEGT. This CDR3 contains 13 residues. V shed 6 bases, J shed 2 bases, and the junction held 4 bases outside the gene matches. This CDR3 is CASRAGTAYEQYV. As DNA, the CDR3 is TGTGCCAGCAGGGCCGGGACAGCCTACGAGCAGTACGTC.

This chain links TRBV7-2 with TRBJ1-1; tentatively, D is TRBD1 (5 bases). The V gene's germline CDR1 is SGHTA and CDR2 FQGNSA. The CDR3 totals 14 residues. Trimming cost V 6 bases and J 0 bases, with 11 bases left between them. DNA of the CDR3: TGTGCCAGCAGTGGGGCCCCCATGAACACTGAAGCTTTCTTT. Its translation: CASSGAPMNTEAFF.

The V and J genes are TRBV10-3 and TRBJ1-5; unclear D gene. This CDR3 has 14 amino acids. V lost 4 bases to trimming and J lost 4 bases, with 11 bases between them. CDR1 and CDR2 (germline): ENHRY, SYGVKD. The CDR3 loop reads CAISGSPQNQPQHF. For the CDR3, the DNA is TGTGCCATCAGTGGATCCCCCCAGAATCAGCCCCAGCATTTT.

This clone was seen once. The rearrangement links TRBV7-2 to TRBJ2-3, with TRBD1 identical over 8 bases. Germline V lookup: CDR1 SGHTA, CDR2 FQGNSA. This CDR3 has 19 amino acids. V gave up 1 base and J gave up 1 base; unmatched junction bases: 13. The CDR3 nucleotides are TGTGCCAGCAGCTTAGATTTGGCAGGGGGCGCAAGTCGCACAGATACGCAGTATTTT. Translated, it gives CASSLDLAGGASRTDTQYF.

This clone was observed many times. The chain couples TRBV29-1 to TRBJ2-3; D is perhaps TRBD2 (5 bases). The germline V and J ends were trimmed by 2 bases and 8 bases, with 17 bases remaining between them. Germline V gene sequence: CDR1 SQVTM, CDR2 ANQGSEA. This CDR3 comprises 14 residues. CDR3 protein: CSVERVGRTATQYF. DNA for the CDR3: TGCAGCGTTGAAAGGGTCGGTAGGACTGCTACGCAGTATTTT.

The chain recombines TRBV6-6 with TRBJ2-1; TRBD1 might be the D (6 bases). The CDR3 has 15 amino acids. Trimming cost V 6 bases and J 3 bases, with 15 bases left between them. Germline CDR1 MNHNY, CDR2 SVGAGI (reference sequence). The CDR3 spells CASSLTGDHYNEQFF. In DNA form, the CDR3 reads TGTGCCAGCAGCCTGACAGGCGACCACTACAATGAGCAGTTCTTC.

The chain employs TRBV13 and TRBJ2-7, with D possibly being TRBD1 (5 bases). Trimming removed 0 bases at V and 3 bases at J, with 12 bases between. The germline CDR1 and CDR2 sequences are PRHDT and FYEKMQ (reference sequence). This CDR3 region has 15 residues. CDR3 in amino acids: CASSLGRASYYEQYF. Here the CDR3 DNA reads TGTGCCAGCAGCTTAGGCAGGGCGTCCTACTACGAGCAGTACTTC.

On this clone itself: The germline gene is not matched at one end of the junction; a read error may be the cause. The CDR3 nucleotides are TGTGCCAGCAGTTTAGCGATGGGACAGGGGACGCCCGCACTTTACTTC. This sequence encodes CASSLAMGQGTPALYF. The V gene is TRBV28, the J gene TRBJ1-2, with 10 bases fitting TRBD1. Germline V lookup: CDR1 MDHEN, CDR2 SYDVKM. The CDR3 contains 16 residues.

The rearrangement joins TRBV7-8 to TRBJ1-5; tentatively, D is TRBD1 (5 bases). V lost 7 bases and J lost 1, with 17 bases in between. This CDR3 has 16 residues. CDR1 SGHVS and CDR2 FQNEAQ come from the germline V gene. The CDR3, as DNA: TGTGCCAGCACACGCGACGGTTGGGGCAGCAATCAGCCCCAGCATTTT. Amino acids: CASTRDGWGSNQPQHF.

The rearrangement uses TRBV5-1 and TRBJ1-6; D possibly corresponds to TRBD1 (6 bases). V was cut by 0 bases and J by 10 bases, with 14 bases left in between. The CDR3 has 15 residues. The germline gives CDR1 SGHRS, CDR2 YFSETQ. CDR3 sequence (DNA): TGCGCCAGCAGCTTGGATCGGGGGGCAGGGTCACCCCTCCACTTT. This translates into CASSLDRGAGSPLHF.

The rearrangement links TRBV18 to TRBJ2-4; 8 positions match TRBD1. CDR3 size: 17 residues. V was pared by 3 bases and J by 3 bases, with 10 bases of the junction left unmatched. Germline CDR1 reads KGHSH; CDR2 reads LQKENI. Written as DNA, the CDR3 is TGTGCCAGCTCACCGGGACAGGATATTTTGGGCAAAAACATTCAGTACTTC. Translated: CASSPGQDILGKNIQYF.